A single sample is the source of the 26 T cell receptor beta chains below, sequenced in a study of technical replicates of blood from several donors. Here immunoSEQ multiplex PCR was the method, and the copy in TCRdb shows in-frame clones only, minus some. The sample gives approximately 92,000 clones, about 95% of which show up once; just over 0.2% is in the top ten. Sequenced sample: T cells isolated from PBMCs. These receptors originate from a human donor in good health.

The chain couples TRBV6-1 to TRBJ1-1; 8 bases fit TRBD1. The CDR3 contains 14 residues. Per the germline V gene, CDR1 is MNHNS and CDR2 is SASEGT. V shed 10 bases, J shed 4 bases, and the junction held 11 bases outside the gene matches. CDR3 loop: CATYTFTGGTEAFF. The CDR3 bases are TGTGCCACCTACACTTTCACAGGGGGCACTGAAGCTTTCTTT.

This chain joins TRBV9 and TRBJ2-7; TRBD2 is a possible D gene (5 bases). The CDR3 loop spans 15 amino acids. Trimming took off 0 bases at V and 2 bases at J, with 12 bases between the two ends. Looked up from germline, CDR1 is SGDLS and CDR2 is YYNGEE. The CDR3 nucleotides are TGTGCCAGCAGCGTAGCTGAGCGGTCAGCCTACGAGCAGTACTTC. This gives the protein CASSVAERSAYEQYF.

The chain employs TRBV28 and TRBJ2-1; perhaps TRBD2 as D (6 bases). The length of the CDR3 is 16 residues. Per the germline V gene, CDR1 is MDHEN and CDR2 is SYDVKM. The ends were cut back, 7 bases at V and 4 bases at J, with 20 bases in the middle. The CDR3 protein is CASNPEGAGWYNEQFF. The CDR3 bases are TGTGCCAGCAACCCCGAAGGGGCGGGGTGGTACAATGAGCAGTTCTTC.

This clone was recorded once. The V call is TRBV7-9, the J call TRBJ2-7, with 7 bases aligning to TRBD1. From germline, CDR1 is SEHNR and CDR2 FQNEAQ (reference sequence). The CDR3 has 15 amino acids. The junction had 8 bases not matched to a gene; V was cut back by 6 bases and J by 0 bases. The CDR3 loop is CASSHTGTASYEQYF. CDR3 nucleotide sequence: TGTGCCAGCAGTCATACCGGGACAGCCTCCTACGAGCAGTACTTC.

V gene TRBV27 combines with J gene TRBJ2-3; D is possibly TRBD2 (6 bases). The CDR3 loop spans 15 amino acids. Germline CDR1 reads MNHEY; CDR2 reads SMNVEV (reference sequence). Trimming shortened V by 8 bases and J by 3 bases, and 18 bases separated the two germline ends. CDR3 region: CASAPRLEGTDTQYF. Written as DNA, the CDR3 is TGTGCCAGCGCACCCCGACTAGAAGGGACAGATACGCAGTATTTT.

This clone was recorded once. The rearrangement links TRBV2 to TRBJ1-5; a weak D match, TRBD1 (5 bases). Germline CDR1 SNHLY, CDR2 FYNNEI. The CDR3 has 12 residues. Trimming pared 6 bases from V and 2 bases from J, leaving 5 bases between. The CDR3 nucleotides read TGTGCCAGCAGACAGGGCAATCAGCCCCAGCATTTT. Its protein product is CASRQGNQPQHF.

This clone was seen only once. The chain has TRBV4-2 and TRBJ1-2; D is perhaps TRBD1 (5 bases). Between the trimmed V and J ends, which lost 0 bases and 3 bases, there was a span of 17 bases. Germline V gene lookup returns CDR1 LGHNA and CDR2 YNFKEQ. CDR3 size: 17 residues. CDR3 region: CASSQDLGRGIDYGYTF. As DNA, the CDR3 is TGTGCCAGCAGCCAAGATTTGGGCCGGGGGATCGACTATGGCTACACCTTC.

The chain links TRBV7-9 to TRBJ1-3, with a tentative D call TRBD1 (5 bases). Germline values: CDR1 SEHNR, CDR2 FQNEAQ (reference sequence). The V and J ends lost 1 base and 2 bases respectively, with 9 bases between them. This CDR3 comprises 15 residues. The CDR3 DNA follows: TGTGCCAGCAGCTTAGGCCAGGGAACTGGAAACACCATATATTTT. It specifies CASSLGQGTGNTIYF.

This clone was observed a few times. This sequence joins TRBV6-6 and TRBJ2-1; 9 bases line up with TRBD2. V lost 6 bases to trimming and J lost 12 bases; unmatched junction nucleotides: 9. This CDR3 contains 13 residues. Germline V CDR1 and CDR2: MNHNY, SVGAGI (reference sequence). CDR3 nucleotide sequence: TGTGCCAGCAGATCCGGGACTAGCCTTGGGCAGTTCTTC. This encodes CASRSGTSLGQFF.

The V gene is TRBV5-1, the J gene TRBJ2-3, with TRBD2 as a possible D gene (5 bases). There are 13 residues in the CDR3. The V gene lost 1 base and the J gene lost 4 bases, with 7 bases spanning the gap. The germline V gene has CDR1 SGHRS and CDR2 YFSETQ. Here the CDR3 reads CASSLSGADTQYF. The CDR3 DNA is TGCGCCAGCAGCTTGTCCGGGGCAGATACGCAGTATTTT.

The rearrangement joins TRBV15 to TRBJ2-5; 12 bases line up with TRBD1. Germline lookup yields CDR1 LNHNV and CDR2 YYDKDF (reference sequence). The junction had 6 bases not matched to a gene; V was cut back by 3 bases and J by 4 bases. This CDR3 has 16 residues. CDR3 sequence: CATSRGQGAYGETQYF. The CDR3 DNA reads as TGTGCCACCAGCAGGGGACAGGGGGCGTATGGAGAGACCCAGTACTTC.

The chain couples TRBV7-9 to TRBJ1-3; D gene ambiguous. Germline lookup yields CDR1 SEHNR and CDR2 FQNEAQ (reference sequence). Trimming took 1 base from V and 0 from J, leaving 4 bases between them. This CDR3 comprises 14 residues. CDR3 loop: CASSLGHSGNTIYF. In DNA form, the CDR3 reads TGTGCCAGCAGCTTAGGACACTCTGGAAACACCATATATTTT.

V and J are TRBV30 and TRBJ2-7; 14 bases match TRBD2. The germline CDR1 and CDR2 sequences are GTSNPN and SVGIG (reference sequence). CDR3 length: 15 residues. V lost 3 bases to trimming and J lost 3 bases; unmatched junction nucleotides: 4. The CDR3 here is CAWSAGLAGGYEQYF. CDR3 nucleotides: TGTGCCTGGAGCGCCGGACTAGCGGGGGGCTACGAGCAGTACTTC.

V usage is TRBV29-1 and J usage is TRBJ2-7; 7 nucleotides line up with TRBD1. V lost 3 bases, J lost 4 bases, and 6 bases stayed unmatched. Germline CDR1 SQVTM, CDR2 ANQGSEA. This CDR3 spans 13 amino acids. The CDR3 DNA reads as TGCAGCGTTGAGAAGGACAGGACGTACGAGCAGTACTTC. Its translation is CSVEKDRTYEQYF.

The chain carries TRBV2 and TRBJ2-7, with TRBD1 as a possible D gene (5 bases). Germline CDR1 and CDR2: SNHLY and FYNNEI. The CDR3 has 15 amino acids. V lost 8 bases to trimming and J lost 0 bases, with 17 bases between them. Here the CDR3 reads CASGWQGRDSYEQYF. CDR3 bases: TGTGCCAGCGGGTGGCAAGGCAGGGACTCCTACGAGCAGTACTTC.

CDR3 residues: CASRAMTSGGHPYEQYF. The CDR3 nucleotides read TGTGCCAGCAGGGCAATGACTAGCGGGGGGCACCCCTACGAGCAGTACTTC. The chain carries TRBV2 and TRBJ2-7; 13 bases are shared with TRBD2. The V segment lost 6 bases and the J segment 2 bases; nucleotides outside the gene matches: 10. This CDR3 has 17 residues. Germline lookup yields CDR1 SNHLY and CDR2 FYNNEI.

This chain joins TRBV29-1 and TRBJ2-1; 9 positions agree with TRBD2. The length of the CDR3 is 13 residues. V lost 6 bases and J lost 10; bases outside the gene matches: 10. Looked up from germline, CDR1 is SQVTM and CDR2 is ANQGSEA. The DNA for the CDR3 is TGCAGCGTAGTGCGGGAGGGTGACGGGGAGCAGTTCTTC. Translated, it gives CSVVREGDGEQFF.

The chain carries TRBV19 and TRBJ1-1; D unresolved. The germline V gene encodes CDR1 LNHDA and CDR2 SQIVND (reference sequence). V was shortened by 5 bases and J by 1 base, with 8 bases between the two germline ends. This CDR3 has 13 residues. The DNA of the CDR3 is TGTGCCAGTAGTTCCTGGGCGAACACTGAAGCTTTCTTT. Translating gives CASSSWANTEAFF.

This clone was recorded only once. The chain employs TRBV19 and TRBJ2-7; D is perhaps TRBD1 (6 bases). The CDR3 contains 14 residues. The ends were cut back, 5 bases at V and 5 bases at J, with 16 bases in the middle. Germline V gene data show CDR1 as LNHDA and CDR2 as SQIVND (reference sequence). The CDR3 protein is CASSLDRNFDEQYF. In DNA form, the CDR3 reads TGTGCCAGTAGTCTGGACAGAAATTTCGACGAGCAGTACTTC.

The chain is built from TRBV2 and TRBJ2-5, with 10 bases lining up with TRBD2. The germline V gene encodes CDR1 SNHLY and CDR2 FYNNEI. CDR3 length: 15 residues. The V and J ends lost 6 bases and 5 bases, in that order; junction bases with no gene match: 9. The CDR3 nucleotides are TGTGCCAGCAGACGCGAGAGCGGGGGGGAGGAGACCCAGTACTTC. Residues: CASRRESGGEETQYF.

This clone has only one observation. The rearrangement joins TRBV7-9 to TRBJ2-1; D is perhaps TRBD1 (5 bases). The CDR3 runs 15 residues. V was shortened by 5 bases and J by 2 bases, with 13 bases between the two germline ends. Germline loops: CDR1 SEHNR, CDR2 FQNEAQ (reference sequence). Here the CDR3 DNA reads TGTGCCAGCAGCCAAAAGACAGCCCCCTACAATGAGCAGTTCTTC. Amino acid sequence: CASSQKTAPYNEQFF.

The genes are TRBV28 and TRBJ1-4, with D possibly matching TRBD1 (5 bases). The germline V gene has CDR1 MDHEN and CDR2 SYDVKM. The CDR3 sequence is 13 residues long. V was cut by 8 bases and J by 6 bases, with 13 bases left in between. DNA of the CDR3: TGTGCCAGCGCGAGTTGGGGGGATGAAAAACTGTTTTTT. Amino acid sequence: CASASWGDEKLFF. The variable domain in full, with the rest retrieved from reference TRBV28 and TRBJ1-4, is DVKVTQSSRYLVKRTGEKVFLECVQDMDHENMFWYRQDPGLGLRLIYFSYDVKMKEKGDIPEGYSVSREKKERFSLILESASTNQTSMYLCASASWGDEKLFFGSGTQLSVL.

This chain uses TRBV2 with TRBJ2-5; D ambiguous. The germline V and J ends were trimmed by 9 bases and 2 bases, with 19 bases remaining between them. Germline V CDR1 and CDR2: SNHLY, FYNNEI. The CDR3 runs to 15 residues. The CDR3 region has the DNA TGTGCCAGTAAACGGGTCGCCGGCATACAAGAGACCCAGTACTTC. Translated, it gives CASKRVAGIQETQYF.

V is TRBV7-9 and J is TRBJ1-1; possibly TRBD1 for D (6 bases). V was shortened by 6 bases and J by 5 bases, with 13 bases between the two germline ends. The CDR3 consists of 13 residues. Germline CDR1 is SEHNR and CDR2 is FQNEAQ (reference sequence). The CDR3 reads CASRGGGETEAFF. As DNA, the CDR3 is TGTGCCAGCAGGGGTGGGGGCGAGACTGAAGCTTTCTTT.

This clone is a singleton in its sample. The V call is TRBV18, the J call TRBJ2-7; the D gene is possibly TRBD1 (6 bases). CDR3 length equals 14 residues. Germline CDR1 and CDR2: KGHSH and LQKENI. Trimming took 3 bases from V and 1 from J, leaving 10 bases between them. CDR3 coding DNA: TGTGCCAGCTCACCGGACAGTGCATCCTACGAGCAGTACTTC. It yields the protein CASSPDSASYEQYF.

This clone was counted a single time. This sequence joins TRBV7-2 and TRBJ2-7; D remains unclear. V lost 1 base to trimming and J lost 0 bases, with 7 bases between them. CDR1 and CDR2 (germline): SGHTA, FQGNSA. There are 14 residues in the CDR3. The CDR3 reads CASSLDRYSYEQYF. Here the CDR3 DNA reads TGTGCCAGCAGCTTAGACCGGTACTCCTACGAGCAGTACTTC.